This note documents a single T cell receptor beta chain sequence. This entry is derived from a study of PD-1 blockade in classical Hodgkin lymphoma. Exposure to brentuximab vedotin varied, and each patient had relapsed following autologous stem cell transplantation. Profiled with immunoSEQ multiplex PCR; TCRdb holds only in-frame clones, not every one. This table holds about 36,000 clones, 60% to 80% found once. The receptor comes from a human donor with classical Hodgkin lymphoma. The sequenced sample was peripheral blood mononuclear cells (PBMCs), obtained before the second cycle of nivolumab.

CDR3 residues: CASSLVGGFSSYEQYF. The CDR3 DNA reads TGTGCCAGCAGCTTAGTTGGGGGGTTTAGCTCCTACGAGCAGTACTTC. The J gene is TRBJ2-7, the V gene TRBV7-2; tentatively, D is TRBD2 (6 bases). Germline V gives CDR1 SGHTA, CDR2 FQGNSA. Trimming cost V 1 base and J 0 bases, with 13 bases left between them. The CDR3 is 16 amino acids.